The 2 T cell receptor beta chains given below trace back to one sample, sequenced in a study of T cells after yellow fever vaccination. One entry per CDR3 protein, called by TCRdb with MiXCR from the 5' RACE reads. The table includes some 260,000 distinct CDR3 sequences, about 5.2% detected once. Sequences were derived from CD4+ T cells sorted from PBMCs, sampled on the day of the yellow fever booster vaccination. The receptors were gathered from a man in his late teens or twenties who received the YFV17D yellow fever vaccine.

The gene calls are TRBV4-1 and TRBJ1-4; the match to TRBD1 covers 8 bases. The CDR3 length is 17 residues. The J segment lost 8 bases and the V segment lost 4 bases, leaving 15 bases of the junction unmatched. Germline assignment: CDR1 MGHRA and CDR2 YSYEKL. CDR3 protein: CASSRQGRGLLREKLFF. The CDR3 nucleotides are TGCGCCAGCAGCCGACAGGGCAGGGGGCTTCTCCGGGAAAAACTGTTTTTT.

A few counts support this clonotype. V gene TRBV29-1 combines with J gene TRBJ1-5, with D possibly being TRBD1 (5 bases). V was shortened by 4 bases and J by 2 bases, with 9 bases between the two germline ends. This CDR3 is 13 amino acids long. Germline V gene sequence: CDR1 SQVTM, CDR2 ANQGSEA. CDR3 region: CSVAQGGNQPQHF. The CDR3 bases are TGCAGCGTTGCCCAGGGAGGCAATCAGCCCCAGCATTTT.